The next 28 T cell receptor beta chains were all read from a single sample in a study of identifying expanded T cells in peripheral blood. TCRdb keeps only in-frame clones here, not all; method: immunoSEQ multiplex PCR. This sample has approximately 86,000 clones, with 70% to 90% found just once. The sample comprised blood. The receptor source for this set is a person aged 18-70 years in good health.

The rearrangement uses TRBV2 and TRBJ1-1, with D possibly matching TRBD1 (5 bases). This CDR3 region has 12 residues. The germline V gene encodes CDR1 SNHLY and CDR2 FYNNEI. The V end was cut by 2 bases, the J end by 9 bases, with 10 bases between. DNA of the CDR3: TGTGCCAGCAGTGAATCGGGGCAGCAAGCTTTCTTT. Translation gives CASSESGQQAFF.

V usage is TRBV30 and J usage is TRBJ2-7; D is perhaps TRBD1 or TRBD2 (6 bases each). This CDR3 is built from 15 residues. CDR1 and CDR2 (germline): GTSNPN, SVGIG (reference sequence). V was trimmed by 2 bases and J by 6 bases, leaving 20 bases between them. This CDR3 is CAWSRGDPLLSEQYF. The CDR3 coding sequence is TGTGCCTGGAGTAGGGGGGACCCACTACTTTCCGAGCAGTACTTC.

The rearrangement joins TRBV29-1 to TRBJ1-5; no definite D call. The CDR3 is 14 amino acids. Germline V CDR1 and CDR2: SQVTM, ANQGSEA. V was clipped by 4 bases and J by 2 bases, with 12 bases between them. The DNA for the CDR3 is TGCAGCGTTGTTGAGGGATACCGCAATCAGCCCCAGCATTTT. This translates into CSVVEGYRNQPQHF.

This CDR3 reads CASSNSGWFSTGELFF. CDR3 nucleotide sequence: TGTGCCAGCAGCAACTCCGGGTGGTTTAGCACCGGGGAGCTGTTTTTT. The gene calls are TRBV11-3 and TRBJ2-2, with D unresolved. CDR1 SGHNT and CDR2 YENEEA come from the germline V gene. The CDR3 has 16 residues. V lost 5 bases and J lost 4, with 17 bases in between.

V and J are TRBV2 and TRBJ1-6; unclear D gene. The germline V gene has CDR1 SNHLY and CDR2 FYNNEI. The V end lost 8 bases, the J end lost 9 bases, and 8 bases lay between the germline ends. The CDR3 is 11 amino acids. The CDR3 spells CASRRGSPLHF. The CDR3 DNA follows: TGTGCCAGCCGCCGGGGTTCACCCCTCCACTTT.

V usage is TRBV7-8 and J usage is TRBJ1-5; 9 bases agree with TRBD1. From germline, CDR1 is SGHVS and CDR2 FQNEAQ. The J segment lost 3 bases and the V segment lost 7 bases, leaving 7 bases of the junction unmatched. This CDR3 region has 15 residues. The CDR3 sequence is CASTRTGVPNQPQHF. The DNA for the CDR3 is TGTGCCAGCACCCGGACAGGGGTACCCAATCAGCCCCAGCATTTT. Full variable domain (rest looked up from reference TRBV7-8 and TRBJ1-5): GAGVSQSPRYKVAKRGQDVALRCDPISGHVSLFWYQQALGQGPEFLTYFQNEAQLDKSGLPSDRFFAERPEGSVSTLKIQRTQQEDSAVYLCASTRTGVPNQPQHFGDGTRLSIL.

The genes are TRBV9 and TRBJ2-3, with a weak D call TRBD1 (6 bases). CDR3 length: 15 residues. The V and J ends lost 3 bases and 6 bases respectively, with 17 bases between them. Germline loops: CDR1 SGDLS, CDR2 YYNGEE. CDR3 in DNA: TGTGCCAGCAGCGCGACAGGACAGACTTGGGATACGCAGTATTTT. Amino acids: CASSATGQTWDTQYF. Variable domain in full (rest from reference TRBV9 and TRBJ2-3): DSGVTQTPKHLITATGQRVTLRCSPRSGDLSVYWYQQSLDQGLQFLIQYYNGEERAKGNILERFSAQQFPDLHSELNLSSLELGDSALYFCASSATGQTWDTQYFGPGTRLTVL.

V is TRBV19 and J is TRBJ1-5; TRBD1 matches at 9 bases. With V trimmed by 5 bases and J by 2 bases, 1 base remained unmatched. Germline V gene data show CDR1 as LNHDA and CDR2 as SQIVND (reference sequence). CDR3 size: 14 residues. The CDR3 spells CASSDRGGNQPQHF. The CDR3 DNA follows: TGTGCCAGTAGTGACAGGGGGGGCAATCAGCCCCAGCATTTT.

This chain connects TRBV7-9 to TRBJ1-2; no definite D call. The V and J ends lost 1 base and 8 bases respectively, with 8 bases between them. This CDR3 contains 12 residues. Germline values: CDR1 SEHNR, CDR2 FQNEAQ (reference sequence). The CDR3 is CASSLGRLGYTF. In DNA, the CDR3 is TGTGCCAGCAGCTTAGGACGGCTAGGCTACACCTTC.

The V gene is TRBV20-1, the J gene TRBJ1-1, with unresolved D. This CDR3 is built from 10 residues. Trimming cost V 0 bases and J 8 bases, with 4 bases left between them. Germline CDR1 reads DFQATT; CDR2 reads SNEGSKA (reference sequence). In nucleotides, the CDR3 is TGCAGTGCTAGAGAAAGGGAAGCTTTCTTT. Residues: CSAREREAFF.

Only one count was recorded for this clone. The gene calls are TRBV6-6 and TRBJ2-2; D is ambiguous. V lost 6 bases and J 3 bases, leaving 8 bases between the germline ends. Germline V gives CDR1 MNHNY, CDR2 SVGAGI (reference sequence). This CDR3 region has 13 residues. CDR3 coding DNA: TGTGCCAGCAGGATACTTCACACCGGGGAGCTGTTTTTT. Residues: CASRILHTGELFF.

This clone has only a few counts. This chain joins TRBV6-8 and TRBJ1-6; TRBD1 matches 9 bases. V lost 5 bases to trimming and J lost 8 bases; unmatched junction nucleotides: 13. The germline V gene encodes CDR1 MNHGY and CDR2 SAAAGT. The CDR3 has 17 amino acids. CDR3 sequence: CASSPLLGQGKDSPLHF. The CDR3 DNA reads TGTGCCAGCAGTCCATTATTGGGACAGGGTAAGGATTCACCCCTCCACTTT.

J is TRBJ1-1 and V is TRBV5-1; D remains unclear. Germline CDR1 reads SGHRS; CDR2 reads YFSETQ. The V end lost 2 bases, the J end lost 1 base, and 3 bases lay between the germline ends. This CDR3 has 12 amino acids. The CDR3 loop is CASSFGNTEAFF. The CDR3 DNA is TGCGCCAGCAGCTTTGGGAACACTGAAGCTTTCTTT.

V is TRBV4-1 and J is TRBJ1-6; 7 nucleotides align to TRBD1. Germline CDR1 reads MGHRA; CDR2 reads YSYEKL. This CDR3 region has 14 residues. The ends lost 5 bases at V and 8 bases at J; junction bases unmatched: 6. CDR3 sequence reads: CASSGQVGYSPLHF. CDR3 in DNA: TGCGCCAGCAGCGGACAGGTCGGGTATTCACCCCTCCACTTT.

CDR3 nucleotides: TGCAGCGACTTCGGACAGCATGGCTACACCTTC. It yields the protein CSDFGQHGYTF. The V call is TRBV29-1, the J call TRBJ1-2, with D possibly being TRBD1 (6 bases). The CDR3 is 11 amino acids. Germline V lookup: CDR1 SQVTM, CDR2 ANQGSEA. V was trimmed by 7 bases and J by 6 bases, leaving 12 bases between them.

V and J are TRBV4-3 and TRBJ2-1; weak D call: TRBD2 (6 bases). The V end was cut by 0 bases, the J end by 0 bases, with 15 bases between. Germline values: CDR1 LGHNA, CDR2 YSLEER. The CDR3 runs 18 residues. The CDR3 reads CASSQDWIAEYSYNEQFF. The CDR3 DNA follows: TGCGCCAGCAGCCAAGATTGGATAGCGGAATACTCCTACAATGAGCAGTTCTTC.

The chain uses TRBV29-1 and TRBJ2-7; D not resolved. The CDR3 has 14 residues. V dropped 0 bases and J dropped 2 bases, with 11 bases sitting between them. Germline V gene lookup returns CDR1 SQVTM and CDR2 ANQGSEA. CDR3 amino acids: CSVEDPGPPYEQYF. The CDR3, as DNA: TGCAGCGTTGAAGATCCTGGACCACCCTACGAGCAGTACTTC.

J is TRBJ2-7 and V is TRBV7-2, with D uncertain. CDR1 is SGHTA and CDR2 is FQGNSA in the germline V gene. The CDR3 covers 16 residues. V was clipped by 6 bases and J by 1 base, with 19 bases between them. Written as DNA, the CDR3 is TGTGCCAGCAGTCCTCTCTCGATGGGCTGGTCCTACGAGCAGTACTTC. Residues: CASSPLSMGWSYEQYF.

This clone turned up a few times. The genes are TRBV5-1 and TRBJ1-2; no firm D call. Trimming cost V 4 bases and J 0 bases, with 10 bases left between them. The CDR3 has 14 residues. Per the germline V gene, CDR1 is SGHRS and CDR2 is YFSETQ. The chain's CDR3 is CASSPDGANYGYTF. For the CDR3, the DNA is TGCGCCAGCAGCCCCGACGGGGCTAACTATGGCTACACCTTC.

The rearrangement links TRBV6-1 to TRBJ2-5; perhaps TRBD1 as D (6 bases). V was trimmed by 4 bases and J by 3 bases, leaving 12 bases between them. The CDR3 runs to 14 residues. The V gene's germline CDR1 is MNHNS and CDR2 SASEGT. CDR3 protein: CASSGSGVEETQYF. Here the CDR3 DNA reads TGTGCCAGCAGTGGATCAGGGGTAGAAGAGACCCAGTACTTC.

This chain's CDR3 is CASSFETGATGNTIYF. The CDR3 DNA sequence: TGCGCCAGCAGCTTCGAGACAGGGGCGACTGGAAACACCATATATTTT. The rearrangement links TRBV5-1 to TRBJ1-3; the match to TRBD1 covers 8 bases. The CDR3 is made up of 16 amino acids. In germline, CDR1 is SGHRS, CDR2 YFSETQ. V lost 2 bases to trimming and J lost 2 bases; unmatched junction nucleotides: 6.

This chain joins TRBV16 and TRBJ1-1; perhaps TRBD1 as D (5 bases). The CDR3 is 11 amino acids. The V end lost 10 bases, the J end lost 3 bases, and 9 bases lay between the germline ends. CDR1 is KGHSY, CDR2 FQNENV, per germline. Here the CDR3 DNA reads TGTGCCAACCGCAGGGACACTGAAGCTTTCTTT. Protein sequence: CANRRDTEAFF.

This clone was detected only once. V usage is TRBV9 and J usage is TRBJ1-2; D is uncertain. Germline-derived CDR1 and CDR2 are SGDLS and YYNGEE. The CDR3 length is 13 residues. V gave up 2 bases and J gave up 3 bases, with 8 bases separating them. CDR3 protein: CASSVFEHYGYTF. In nucleotides, the CDR3 is TGTGCCAGCAGCGTCTTCGAGCACTATGGCTACACCTTC.

This chain links TRBV19 with TRBJ2-7; 7 nucleotides align to TRBD1. The germline gives CDR1 LNHDA, CDR2 SQIVND (reference sequence). CDR3 length: 14 residues. V lost 5 bases to trimming and J lost 5 bases; unmatched junction nucleotides: 9. This chain's CDR3 is CASSDEQGVDEQYF. In DNA, the CDR3 is TGTGCCAGTAGTGACGAGCAGGGGGTTGACGAGCAGTACTTC.

The chain combines TRBV30 with TRBJ1-2; no clear D. Deletions cut 0 bases from V and 5 bases from J, with 25 bases between. The CDR3 loop spans 18 amino acids. Germline CDR1 is GTSNPN and CDR2 is SVGIG (reference sequence). The CDR3 DNA is TGTGCCTGGAGTGTAGACGCTCACCCAATCCGGCAGGAGTATGGCTACACCTTC. It translates to CAWSVDAHPIRQEYGYTF.

This clone was seen more than once but under ten times. The gene calls are TRBV4-1 and TRBJ1-5; D is uncertain. Germline V gene data show CDR1 as MGHRA and CDR2 as YSYEKL. V lost 0 bases and J lost 3, with 12 bases in between. The CDR3 contains 16 residues. The CDR3 spells CASSQETWGTNQPQHF. In nucleotides, the CDR3 is TGCGCCAGCAGCCAAGAGACATGGGGAACCAATCAGCCCCAGCATTTT.

In this sample, this clone turned up a few times. The chain links TRBV5-4 to TRBJ2-7, with D hard to call. The germline V gene encodes CDR1 SGHNT and CDR2 YYREEE (reference sequence). V lost 4 bases, J lost 3 bases, and 8 bases lay in between. CDR3 size: 12 residues. The CDR3 nucleotides are TGTGCCAGCAGCCAACAATTCTACGAGCAGTACTTC. This codes for CASSQQFYEQYF. Drawing the rest from reference TRBV5-4 and TRBJ2-7, the complete variable domain is ETGVTQSPTHLIKTRGQQVTLRCSSQSGHNTVSWYQQALGQGPQFIFQYYREEENGRGNFPPRFSGLQFPNYSSELNVNALELDDSALYLCASSQQFYEQYFGPGTRLTVT.

This clone has more than one count but fewer than ten. In DNA, the CDR3 is TGCGCCAGCAGCTTGGCGGTCCGGGGGCCCGGGGAGCTGTTTTTT. Translated, it gives CASSLAVRGPGELFF. This chain connects TRBV5-1 to TRBJ2-2, with D possibly called TRBD1 or TRBD2 (6 bases each). Germline CDR1 is SGHRS and CDR2 is YFSETQ. With 0 bases removed from V and 6 bases from J, the gap between germline ends came to 12 bases. CDR3 length equals 15 residues.